The present T cell receptor (beta chain) was sequenced within a study of PD-1 blockade in classical Hodgkin lymphoma. CDR1 and CDR2 from the germline V gene are SGHKS and YYEKEE (reference sequence). The CDR3 spans 15 residues. V was clipped by 3 bases and J by 1 base, with 13 bases between them. Time point reported: cycle 4 day 1 (C4D1), after less than seven weeks of nivolumab. Each patient relapsed following autologous stem cell transplantation, and prior brentuximab vedotin exposure differed. Negative selection with magnetic separation was used to purify CD4+ T cells from thawed PBMCs. Sequencing was performed with immunoSEQ multiplex PCR; in TCRdb, only in-frame clones are kept and a portion is missing. The sample consists of tens of thousands of clones, around 86% of them appearing once.

The sequencing used CD4+ T cells from blood, collected before the fourth cycle of nivolumab. The rearrangement uses TRBV5-5 and TRBJ1-1; D not resolved. This receptor was identified in a human donor with classical Hodgkin lymphoma. CDR3 sequence: CASSWGVIKNTEAFF. Here the CDR3 DNA reads TGTGCCAGCAGCTGGGGAGTTATCAAGAACACTGAAGCTTTCTTT. Combining the CDR3 with reference TRBV5-5 and TRBJ1-1 gives the whole variable domain DAGVTQSPTHLIKTRGQQVTLRCSPISGHKSVSWYQQVLGQGPQFIFQYYEKEERGRGNFPDRFSARQFPNYSSELNVNALLLGDSALYLCASSWGVIKNTEAFFGQGTRLTVV.